A selection of T cell receptor beta chains follows, all from one sample in a study of blood T cell repertoires in COVID-19. Assay used: immunoSEQ multiplex PCR; TCRdb lists only in-frame clones, some missing. The sample includes 450,000 to 500,000 clones, roughly 87% seen only once; the top ten take 0.7%. Sequences were obtained from PBMCs or T cells enriched from blood (not recorded which). Receptor source: a young woman who had recovered from COVID-19. CDR3s include the opening cysteine and the closing phenylalanine or tryptophan. D genes are given only for firm matches. Clone size is not always given. Where it is, it says once, few, many or a class for expanded clones.

cdr3_aa,cdr3_nt,v_call,d_call,clone_size,j_call
CASSEQGGQLNTEAFF,TGTGCCAGCAGTGAACAGGGGGGACAGCTGAACACTGAAGCTTTCTTT,TRBV2,TRBD1,NA,TRBJ1-1
CASSDSWSSGANVLTF,TGTGCCAGCAGTGATAGTTGGTCCTCTGGGGCCAACGTCCTGACTTTC,TRBV6-4,NA,NA,TRBJ2-6
CASSLGSSVAGPQQETQYF,TGTGCCAGCAGCTTAGGGAGTTCGGTGGCAGGGCCACAACAAGAGACCCAGTACTTC,TRBV7-8,NA,NA,TRBJ2-5
CASSQELAESSTDTQYF,TGTGCCAGCAGCCAAGAACTAGCGGAGAGTAGCACAGATACGCAGTATTTT,TRBV4-2,TRBD2,NA,TRBJ2-3
CASSIKGVTYGYTF,TGTGCCAGTAGTATCAAAGGGGTTACCTATGGCTACACCTTC,TRBV19,NA,NA,TRBJ1-2
CAIRAQGLLGNTIYF,TGTGCCATCAGGGCACAGGGGCTGTTGGGAAACACCATATATTTT,TRBV10-3,TRBD1,NA,TRBJ1-3
CASSWTGDEAFF,TGTGCCAGCAGTTGGACAGGGGATGAAGCTTTCTTT,TRBV12-3/TRBV12-4,TRBD1,NA,TRBJ1-1
CASSYRGQAGGYTF,TGTGCCAGCAGTTACCGCGGACAGGCAGGGGGCTACACCTTC,TRBV6-5,TRBD1,NA,TRBJ1-2
CAWSVGRVIRGYTF,TGTGCCTGGAGTGTAGGCAGGGTTATCAGGGGCTACACCTTC,TRBV30,NA,NA,TRBJ1-2
CASRDRAHGYTF,TGTGCCAGCAGAGACAGGGCCCATGGCTACACCTTC,TRBV2,TRBD1,NA,TRBJ1-2
CASSTWTSGDHNEQFF,TGTGCCAGCAGCACCTGGACTAGCGGAGATCACAATGAGCAGTTCTTC,TRBV7-8,TRBD2,NA,TRBJ2-1
CSAQGGPFNTEAFF,TGCAGCGCTCAGGGGGGTCCCTTCAACACTGAAGCTTTCTTT,TRBV29-1,TRBD1,NA,TRBJ1-1
CASSPGSTNEKLFF,TGCGCCAGCAGCCCAGGATCAACTAATGAAAAACTGTTTTTT,TRBV5-1,NA,NA,TRBJ1-4
CASSYHHRGKIPPLHF,TGTGCCAGCAGTTACCACCACAGGGGGAAGATTCCACCCCTCCACTTT,TRBV6-5,TRBD1,NA,TRBJ1-6
CASSVEASRSYGYTF,TGTGCCAGCAGCGTAGAAGCGAGTCGGAGCTATGGCTACACCTTC,TRBV9,NA,once,TRBJ1-2
CASSIKWTSGDDTQYF,TGTGCCAGTAGTATAAAATGGACTAGCGGGGATGATACGCAGTATTTT,TRBV19,TRBD2,NA,TRBJ2-3
CASSFRGALDTEAFF,TGTGCCAGCAGTTTCCGGGGGGCACTGGACACTGAAGCTTTCTTT,TRBV27,NA,once,TRBJ1-1
CASRGGRNSNQPQHF,TGTGCCAGCAGGGGGGGACGGAATAGCAATCAGCCCCAGCATTTT,TRBV2,NA,NA,TRBJ1-5
CASTREQQETQYF,TGTGCCAGCACCAGGGAACAGCAAGAGACCCAGTACTTC,TRBV2,NA,NA,TRBJ2-5
CASSYGRVMRNEQFF,TGTGCCAGCAGTTACGGGAGGGTAATGCGGAATGAGCAGTTCTTC,TRBV6-6,TRBD2,NA,TRBJ2-1
CASRKTGGAGGYTF,TGTGCCAGCAGGAAGACAGGGGGCGCTGGTGGCTACACCTTC,TRBV28,TRBD1,few,TRBJ1-2
CALDRGSNQPQHF,TGTGCCTTGGACAGGGGGAGCAATCAGCCCCAGCATTTT,TRBV30,TRBD1,NA,TRBJ1-5
CASSLGGGNTIYF,TGTGCCAGCAGTTTGGGAGGGGGAAACACCATATATTTT,TRBV12-3/TRBV12-4,NA,once,TRBJ1-3
CASIEVRENYGYTF,TGTGCCAGCATAGAGGTGCGGGAAAACTATGGCTACACCTTC,TRBV6-5,NA,NA,TRBJ1-2
CASDLAGGDTDTQYF,TGTGCTAGTGATTTAGCGGGGGGGGACACAGATACGCAGTATTTT,TRBV12-5,TRBD2,NA,TRBJ2-3
CASLPRGSGGKGTQYF,TGTGCCAGTCTTCCCCGCGGTAGCGGGGGGAAGGGTACGCAGTATTTT,TRBV10-3,TRBD2,NA,TRBJ2-3
CSARQDTQYF,TGCAGTGCCCGACAAGATACGCAGTATTTT,TRBV20-1,NA,NA,TRBJ2-3
CATLTGILVGYTF,TGTGCCACCTTAACAGGGATTTTGGTCGGCTACACCTTC,TRBV2,NA,NA,TRBJ1-2
CASRETGAGEKLFF,TGTGCCAGCAGGGAGACAGGGGCGGGTGAAAAACTGTTTTTT,TRBV6-5,TRBD1,once,TRBJ1-4
CASSIARDRGNEKLFF,TGTGCCAGTAGTATTGCGAGGGACAGGGGTAATGAAAAACTGTTTTTT,TRBV19,TRBD1,NA,TRBJ1-4
CASSYLPPANYGYTF,TGTGCCAGCAGTTATCTACCGCCTGCTAACTATGGCTACACCTTC,TRBV7-2,NA,NA,TRBJ1-2
CASSQGTGNNSPLHF,TGCGCCAGCAGCCAAGGGACTGGAAATAATTCACCCCTCCACTTT,TRBV4-1,NA,NA,TRBJ1-6
CSASIEEGGPYEQYF,TGCAGTGCTAGTATTGAGGAGGGGGGGCCCTACGAGCAGTACTTC,TRBV20-1,NA,NA,TRBJ2-7
CATSDLRGTYTGELFF,TGTGCCACCAGTGATTTAAGGGGGACCTACACCGGGGAGCTGTTTTTT,TRBV24-1,NA,NA,TRBJ2-2
CASSSPGQGSEKLFF,TGTGCCAGCAGCTCCCCCGGACAGGGTTCCGAAAAACTGTTTTTT,TRBV7-2,TRBD1,few,TRBJ1-4
CASSEASVVNQPQHF,TGTGCCAGCAGTGAAGCTTCAGTCGTCAATCAGCCCCAGCATTTT,TRBV2,NA,NA,TRBJ1-5
CASSRRTGEGYEQYF,TGTGCCAGCAGTCGTCGGACAGGGGAGGGCTACGAGCAGTACTTC,TRBV2,TRBD1,NA,TRBJ2-7
CASSIGTGNTEAFF,TGTGCCAGTAGTATCGGGACAGGGAACACTGAAGCTTTCTTT,TRBV19,TRBD1,once,TRBJ1-1
CASSEGQLYGYTF,TGTGCCAGCAGTGAAGGACAGCTGTATGGCTACACCTTC,TRBV2,NA,NA,TRBJ1-2